A selection of T cell receptor beta chains follows, all from one sample in a study of blood T cell repertoires in COVID-19. Using immunoSEQ multiplex PCR, the repertoire was profiled, and TCRdb retains in-frame clones only, with some absent. The data show 150,000 to 200,000 clones, approximately 80% seen once. Sequenced sample: PBMCs or T cells enriched from blood (not recorded which). These receptors were obtained from a man aged 40-49 years who had recovered from COVID-19. Both conserved end residues are part of each CDR3. The D gene is left open where the match is weak. Clone size is stated in some rows and not others, as once, few, many or a class when expanded.

D,J,V,size,CDR3,DNA
TRBD1,TRBJ1-2,TRBV5-8,-,CASSSGQGFYGYTF,TGTGCCAGCAGCTCGGGACAGGGCTTTTATGGCTACACCTTC
-,TRBJ1-5,TRBV3-1/TRBV3-2,few,CASSPREGSNQPQHF,TGTGCCAGCAGCCCCAGGGAGGGTTCCAATCAGCCCCAGCATTTT
TRBD2,TRBJ2-1,TRBV4-2,-,CASKRSASGSDEQFF,TGTGCCAGTAAGCGGTCGGCTAGCGGGAGTGATGAGCAGTTCTTC
-,TRBJ1-2,TRBV7-2,-,CASSFNQYGYTF,TGTGCCAGCAGCTTTAATCAGTATGGCTACACCTTC
TRBD1,TRBJ1-2,TRBV13,-,CASSTRRGANYGYTF,TGTGCCAGCAGCACCCGCAGGGGGGCTAACTATGGCTACACCTTC
-,TRBJ2-1,TRBV14,-,CASSQLLFGNEQFF,TGTGCCAGCAGCCAGCTCCTATTTGGTAATGAGCAGTTCTTC
-,TRBJ2-5,TRBV11-2,-,CAVRQPAGETQYF,TGTGCCGTCCGGCAGCCGGCGGGGGAGACCCAGTACTTC
-,TRBJ1-1,TRBV6-1,-,CASSEAGGPRPTEAFF,TGTGCCAGCAGTGAGGCGGGGGGCCCCCGACCCACTGAAGCTTTCTTT
-,TRBJ1-3,TRBV7-9,many,CASSSLSGNTIYF,TGTGCCAGCAGCTCCCTTTCTGGAAACACCATATATTTT
TRBD1,TRBJ2-3,TRBV9,once,CASSVAVFGTAITDTQYF,TGTGCCAGCAGCGTAGCGGTCTTCGGGACAGCTATCACAGATACGCAGTATTTT
TRBD2,TRBJ2-7,TRBV6-1,-,CASSALTSGSRYEQYF,TGTGCCAGCAGTGCCCTTACTAGCGGGAGTAGGTACGAGCAGTACTTC
TRBD2,TRBJ2-5,TRBV20-1,-,CSASKVAGVGETQYF,TGCAGTGCTAGTAAAGTAGCGGGAGTTGGGGAGACCCAGTACTTC
TRBD1,TRBJ1-2,TRBV18,-,CASSPPGTGGYGYTF,TGTGCCAGCTCACCACCCGGGACAGGGGGGTATGGCTACACCTTC
TRBD1,TRBJ1-1,TRBV4-1,-,CASSTPSGQASEAFF,TGCGCCAGCAGCACACCCTCGGGACAGGCCTCCGAAGCTTTCTTT
TRBD1,TRBJ1-6,TRBV30,-,CAWTRQGNSPLHF,TGTGCCTGGACCCGACAGGGTAATTCACCCCTCCACTTT
-,TRBJ2-2,TRBV5-1,-,CASSTGDRTTGELFF,TGCGCCAGCAGCACGGGGGACAGAACTACCGGGGAGCTGTTTTTT
-,TRBJ1-1,TRBV5-1,-,CASSLGHLNTEAFF,TGCGCCAGCAGCTTGGGGCACCTGAACACTGAAGCTTTCTTT
TRBD1,TRBJ1-1,TRBV3-1/TRBV3-2,-,CASSPRTGGTGDTEAFF,TGTGCCAGCAGTCCTCGGACAGGGGGCACAGGGGACACTGAAGCTTTCTTT
TRBD1,TRBJ1-2,TRBV9,few,CASSDPLWDRGRGGYTF,TGTGCCAGCAGCGACCCCCTATGGGACAGGGGACGTGGTGGCTACACCTTC
TRBD1,TRBJ1-3,TRBV7-9,-,CASSRNTGGTDTIYF,TGTGCCAGCAGCCGGAACACAGGGGGCACGGACACCATATATTTT
-,TRBJ2-1,TRBV27,few,CASSPIPKSSYNEQFF,TGTGCCAGCAGCCCAATCCCTAAGAGTTCCTACAATGAGCAGTTCTTC
TRBD1,TRBJ2-4,TRBV6-2/TRBV6-3,-,CASSYDTTGILAKNIQYF,TGTGCCAGCAGTTACGACACGACAGGGATCCTAGCCAAAAACATTCAGTACTTC
TRBD1,TRBJ2-5,TRBV7-3,-,CASSLGQGRQETQYF,TGTGCCAGCAGCTTAGGACAGGGCCGGCAAGAGACCCAGTACTTC
-,TRBJ1-1,TRBV7-2,few,CASSFSTVTEAFF,TGTGCCAGCAGCTTTTCGACAGTCACTGAAGCTTTCTTT
TRBD1,TRBJ1-5,TRBV24-1,-,CATSDPGQGADQPQHF,TGTGCCACCAGTGATCCCGGACAGGGGGCCGATCAGCCCCAGCATTTT
-,TRBJ1-4,TRBV28,-,CASNRGKNREKLFF,TGTGCCAGCAATCGGGGAAAAAACCGAGAAAAACTGTTTTTT
-,TRBJ2-6,TRBV9,-,CASSVGLNSGANVLTF,TGTGCCAGCAGCGTCGGACTCAACTCTGGGGCCAACGTCCTGACTTTC
-,TRBJ1-4,TRBV7-9,-,CASSENEKLFF,TGTGCCAGCAGCGAGAATGAAAAACTGTTTTTT
-,TRBJ1-1,TRBV3-1/TRBV3-2,-,CASSQDLYLGGRAFF,TGTGCCAGCAGCCAAGATCTGTATCTGGGGGGACGGGCTTTCTTT
TRBD1,TRBJ1-4,TRBV4-1,-,CASSTVGQGNEKLFF,TGCGCCAGCAGCACCGTAGGACAGGGTAATGAAAAACTGTTTTTT
TRBD1,TRBJ1-4,TRBV7-2,once,CASSLDRGGEKLFF,TGTGCCAGCAGCCTGGACAGGGGAGGTGAAAAACTGTTTTTT
-,TRBJ1-1,TRBV5-4,few,CASSAGNSGAFF,TGTGCCAGCAGCGCTGGCAACAGTGGGGCTTTCTTT
-,TRBJ1-6,TRBV3-1/TRBV3-2,once,CASSYNENSPLHF,TGTGCCAGCAGCTATAACGAGAATTCACCCCTCCACTTT
-,TRBJ1-2,TRBV5-5,-,CASSLRPARGEGNYGYTF,TGTGCCAGCAGCTTGCGCCCCGCGAGGGGGGAGGGTAACTATGGCTACACCTTC
TRBD2,TRBJ2-1,TRBV27,-,CASSFTGGAYNEQFF,TGTGCCAGCAGTTTTACGGGGGGGGCCTACAATGAGCAGTTCTTC
TRBD1,TRBJ2-3,TRBV5-5,once,CASSQGQGTDTQYF,TGTGCCAGCAGCCAGGGACAGGGGACAGATACGCAGTATTTT
TRBD1,TRBJ2-3,TRBV7-6,-,CASSSRVPGGDTQYF,TGTGCCAGCAGCTCCCGGGTCCCAGGGGGAGATACGCAGTATTTT
TRBD1,TRBJ2-2,TRBV5-1,-,CASSRLGQGAGELFF,TGCGCCAGCAGCCGTTTGGGACAGGGGGCCGGGGAGCTGTTTTTT
-,TRBJ1-3,TRBV27,-,CASSPRGAYGNTIYF,TGTGCCAGCAGTCCACGGGGGGCTTATGGAAACACCATATATTTT
TRBD1,TRBJ1-4,TRBV19,-,CASRGLMYEKLFF,TGTGCCAGCAGGGGGCTCATGTATGAAAAACTGTTTTTT
-,TRBJ1-5,TRBV24-1,-,CATSDSNQPQHF,TGTGCCACCAGTGACTCCAATCAGCCCCAGCATTTT
-,TRBJ1-5,TRBV5-5,few,CASSLGHDRENRPQHF,TGTGCCAGCAGCTTGGGGCACGATCGGGAGAATAGACCCCAGCATTTT
-,TRBJ1-1,TRBV7-8,-,CASSLAKGNSYMNTEAFF,TGTGCCAGCAGCTTAGCGAAAGGTAACAGCTATATGAACACTGAAGCTTTCTTT